This TCR beta chain is from a study of radiotherapy plus CTLA-4 blockade in lung cancer. Study details: There were objective responses in 18% of patients, and roughly 32% had disease control.

General observations from the study: Increased serum interferon-beta after radiation also reportedly predicted response strongly. In blood, tumor-derived TCR clones expanded after radiotherapy plus ipilimumab.

Repertoires were generated with immunoSEQ multiplex PCR, while TCRdb's copy carries only in-frame clones and drops some. Among approximately 45,000 clones listed, roughly 60% were seen once. Those patients who had chemo-refractory metastatic non-small-cell lung cancer were given focal radiation along with CTLA-4 blockade through ipilimumab. Germline assignment: CDR1 LGHNA and CDR2 YSLEER. V lost 0 bases to trimming and J lost 10 bases, with 12 bases between them. The CDR3 covers 13 residues. Points on this clone: No antigen is known for it.

The sample was peripheral blood, taken from a patient treated with radiotherapy plus ipilimumab. The source of this sequence is a human donor with non-small cell lung cancer who had a partial response to radiotherapy plus ipilimumab. The chain combines TRBV4-3 with TRBJ1-1; no reliable D call. CDR3 nucleotide sequence: TGCGCCAGCAGCCAAGATTGGCCGACTATAGCTTTCTTT. The encoded protein is CASSQDWPTIAFF.